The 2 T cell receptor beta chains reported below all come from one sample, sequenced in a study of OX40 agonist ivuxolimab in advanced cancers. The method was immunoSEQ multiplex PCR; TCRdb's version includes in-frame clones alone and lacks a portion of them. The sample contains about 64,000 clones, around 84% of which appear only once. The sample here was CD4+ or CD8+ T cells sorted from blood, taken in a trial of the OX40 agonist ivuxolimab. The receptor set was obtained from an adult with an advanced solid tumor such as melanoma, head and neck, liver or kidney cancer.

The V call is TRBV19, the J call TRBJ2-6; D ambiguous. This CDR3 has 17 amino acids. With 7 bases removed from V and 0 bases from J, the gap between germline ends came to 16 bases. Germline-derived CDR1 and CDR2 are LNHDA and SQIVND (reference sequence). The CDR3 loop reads CASTPEPKSSGANVLTF. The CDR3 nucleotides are TGTGCCAGTACACCGGAGCCAAAGAGCTCTGGGGCCAACGTCCTGACTTTC.

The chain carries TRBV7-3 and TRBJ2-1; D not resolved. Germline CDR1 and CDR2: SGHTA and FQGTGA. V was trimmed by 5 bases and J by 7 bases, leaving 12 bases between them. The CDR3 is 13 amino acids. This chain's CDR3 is CASSPTAANEQFF. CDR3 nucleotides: TGTGCCAGCAGCCCTACAGCCGCAAATGAGCAGTTCTTC.